The following is a TCR beta chain sequence with its context. As yet, its antigen is unknown. This record belongs to a study of T cell responses to AZD1222 COVID-19 vaccine. V was pared by 0 bases and J by 3 bases, with 10 bases between. The germline gives CDR1 SGDLS, CDR2 YYNGEE. The length of the CDR3 is 14 residues. Study-wide findings and caveats: The sample set comprised mostly white British donors with more females, and clonal diversity was possibly underestimated. Only 5 or 6 AZD1222 recipients were seropositive at baseline.

Here immunoSEQ multiplex PCR was the method, and the copy in TCRdb shows in-frame clones only, minus some. The table includes about 200,000 clones, about 90% detected once. Sequenced material: peripheral blood, taken on day 0 of AZD1222 vaccination. The TCR was taken from an adult in good health. The rearrangement uses TRBV9 and TRBJ2-7, with D uncertain. The CDR3 is CASSVAGLGYEQYF. The CDR3 nucleotides read TGTGCCAGCAGCGTAGCTGGGCTGGGCTACGAGCAGTACTTC.